This T cell receptor (beta chain) comes out of a study of blood T cell repertoires in COVID-19. Per germline, CDR1 LNHDA and CDR2 SQIVND (reference sequence). The length of the CDR3 is 14 residues. V was trimmed by 3 bases and J by 3 bases, leaving 11 bases between them. TCRdb's copy holds only in-frame clones and misses some; the assay was immunoSEQ multiplex PCR. This sample yields roughly 190,000 clones, of which 87% are seen a single time; over 3.5% belongs to the top ten. The clonotype comes from a man aged 18-30 years with active or convalescent COVID-19. The sequencing input was peripheral blood. This rearrangement joins TRBV19 to TRBJ2-5; possible D gene TRBD1, 6 bases. The CDR3 bases are TGTGCCAGTAGTATCCAGGGGATGGAAGAGACCCAGTACTTC. It specifies CASSIQGMEETQYF.